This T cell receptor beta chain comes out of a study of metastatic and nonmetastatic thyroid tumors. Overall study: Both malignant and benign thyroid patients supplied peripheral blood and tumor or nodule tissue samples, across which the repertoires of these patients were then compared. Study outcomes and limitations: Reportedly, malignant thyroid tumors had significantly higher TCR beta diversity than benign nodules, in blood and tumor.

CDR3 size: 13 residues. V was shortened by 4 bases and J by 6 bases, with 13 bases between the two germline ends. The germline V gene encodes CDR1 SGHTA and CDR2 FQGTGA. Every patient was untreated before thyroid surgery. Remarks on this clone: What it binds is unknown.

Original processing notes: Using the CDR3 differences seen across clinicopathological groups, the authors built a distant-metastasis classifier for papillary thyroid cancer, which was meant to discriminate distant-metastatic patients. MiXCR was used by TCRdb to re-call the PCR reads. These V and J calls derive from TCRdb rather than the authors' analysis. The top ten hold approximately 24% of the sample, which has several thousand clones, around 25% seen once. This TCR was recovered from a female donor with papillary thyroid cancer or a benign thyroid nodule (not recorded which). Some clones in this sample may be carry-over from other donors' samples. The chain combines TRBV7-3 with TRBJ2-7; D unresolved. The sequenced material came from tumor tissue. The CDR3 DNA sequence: TGTGCCAGCAGCTCCTCGTCAGTAAGCGAGCAGTACTTC. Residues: CASSSSSVSEQYF. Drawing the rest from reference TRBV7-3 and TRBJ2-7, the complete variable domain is GAGVSQTPSNKVTEKGKYVELRCDPISGHTALYWYRQSLGQGPEFLIYFQGTGAADDSGLPNDRFFAVRPEGSVSTLKIQRTERGDSAVYLCASSSSSVSEQYFGPGTRLTVT.